This T cell receptor beta chain appears in the sequencing data of a study of blood T cell repertoires in COVID-19. Overall study context: The study drew acute and convalescent COVID-19 samples from the United States, Italy and Spain.

Study processing details: It was from reference gene primer amplification that nucleated cell counts were estimated. The method was immunoSEQ multiplex PCR; TCRdb's version includes in-frame clones alone and lacks a portion of them. D and trimming come from the DNA, and the V and J calls and clone size come from that table. The sample includes tens of thousands of clones, over 65% of them seen just once. Germline lookup yields CDR1 GTSNPN and CDR2 SVGIG (reference sequence). The CDR3 covers 11 residues. V gave up 5 bases and J gave up 5 bases; unmatched junction bases: 3. This chain connects TRBV30 to TRBJ2-7; 7 bases are a match to TRBD1. The sample taken for sequencing was peripheral blood. The source is a man in his 70s with COVID-19, enrolled during active disease. The CDR3 spells CAWGQGDEQYF. The CDR3 DNA reads as TGTGCCTGGGGGCAGGGGGACGAGCAGTACTTC.